A single T cell receptor (beta chain) is shown here with its context. This specimen comes from a study of blood T cells in healthy people across ages. Trimming removed 5 bases at V and 4 bases at J, with 14 bases between. CDR3 length: 14 amino acids. From germline, CDR1 is MDHEN and CDR2 SYDVKM. Alongside a J-beta primer mix, a sample-barcoded 5' primer served in a second PCR lasting roughly 6 to 11 cycles. One entry per CDR3 protein, called by TCRdb with MiXCR from the 5' RACE reads. This sample yields 750,000 to 950,000 distinct CDR3 sequences, of which about 27% are seen a single time; roughly 10% belongs to the top ten. A further study also used this sample, focusing on T cells of mothers and their children.

Input material: blood. This receptor was taken from a woman aged 40 to 49 in good health. The J gene is TRBJ1-2, the V gene TRBV28; possible D gene TRBD1, 6 bases. CDR3 sequence reads: CASSTGLSAYGYTF. CDR3 nucleotide sequence: TGTGCCAGCAGTACAGGGTTGTCTGCCTATGGCTACACCTTC.